Below, 29 T cell receptor beta chains from the same sample are listed, as sequenced in a study of shared clonotypes between healthy human individuals. TCRdb keeps only in-frame clones here, not all; method: immunoSEQ multiplex PCR. The sample consists of millions of clones, approximately 95% of them appearing once. Sample: naive CD4+ T cells from PBMCs. Subset defined: CD45RA+ positively selected. These receptors all stem from a man aged 18 to 29 in good health. Some clones in this sample may be carry-over from other donors' samples.

The rearrangement joins TRBV6-1 to TRBJ1-5; D might be TRBD1 (6 bases). There are 15 residues in the CDR3. Trimming cost V 7 bases and J 4 bases, with 17 bases left between them. Germline CDR1 and CDR2: MNHNS and SASEGT. The CDR3 DNA is TGTGCCAGCACTGAGGGGGGCAGACCAAATCAGCCCCAGCATTTT. Protein: CASTEGGRPNQPQHF.

The rearrangement joins TRBV27 to TRBJ1-2; the D gene is possibly TRBD1 (6 bases). CDR3 size: 15 residues. CDR1 and CDR2 from the germline V gene are MNHEY and SMNVEV (reference sequence). Trimming removed 8 bases at V and 3 bases at J, with 19 bases between. CDR3 loop: CASGGWGAGDYGYTF. The DNA of the CDR3 is TGTGCCAGCGGGGGATGGGGGGCAGGGGACTATGGCTACACCTTC.

The chain carries TRBV19 and TRBJ2-5; tentative D call: TRBD1 (6 bases). V was clipped by 4 bases and J by 1 base, with 10 bases between them. This CDR3 is built from 14 residues. The germline V gene encodes CDR1 LNHDA and CDR2 SQIVND (reference sequence). CDR3 DNA: TGTGCCAGTAGTACCAGGGGCCCCCAAGAGACCCAGTACTTC. It yields the protein CASSTRGPQETQYF.

The chain combines TRBV5-4 with TRBJ2-2; 13 positions match TRBD2. The germline V gene has CDR1 SGHNT and CDR2 YYREEE (reference sequence). The CDR3 has 17 amino acids. V dropped 0 bases and J dropped 4; count of bases not matched to a gene: 3. In DNA, the CDR3 is TGTGCCAGCAGCTTGGGGACTAGCGGGAGTGGCACCGGGGAGCTGTTTTTT. It is translated as CASSLGTSGSGTGELFF.

CDR3 in DNA: TGTGCCAGCAGCTTAGTACAGACGAACACTGAAGCTTTCTTT. This sequence encodes CASSLVQTNTEAFF. The gene calls are TRBV7-8 and TRBJ1-1; D is unclear. This CDR3 is 14 amino acids long. Between the trimmed V and J ends, which lost 1 base and 1 base, there was a span of 7 bases. Germline CDR1 reads SGHVS; CDR2 reads FQNEAQ.

The chain combines TRBV28 with TRBJ1-1; 7 nucleotides agree with TRBD1. Germline CDR1 and CDR2: MDHEN and SYDVKM. This CDR3 contains 12 residues. V was clipped by 8 bases and J by 8 bases; unmatched bases: 8. The CDR3 DNA sequence: TGTGCCAGCGCGGGACAGCACCAGGAAGCTTTCTTT. This codes for CASAGQHQEAFF.

The chain is built from TRBV9 and TRBJ1-2, with D perhaps matching TRBD1 (6 bases). Trimming cost V 3 bases and J 7 bases, with 16 bases left between them. The germline CDR1 and CDR2 sequences are SGDLS and YYNGEE. The CDR3 totals 14 residues. CDR3 in amino acids: CASSAAGTISGYTF. The CDR3 region has the DNA TGTGCCAGCAGCGCCGCCGGGACAATCAGTGGCTACACCTTC.

For the CDR3, the DNA is TGTGCCAGCAGCTTAGCCGGCGGGAGGCCCCCCCATAATGAGCAGTTCTTC. As protein: CASSLAGGRPPHNEQFF. J is TRBJ2-1 and V is TRBV7-3; 8 nucleotides match TRBD2. V was pared by 2 bases and J by 7 bases, with 13 bases of the junction left unmatched. Per germline, CDR1 SGHTA and CDR2 FQGTGA. The CDR3 loop spans 17 amino acids.

The chain is built from TRBV6-6 and TRBJ2-7, with D tentatively TRBD2 (5 bases). The length of the CDR3 is 13 residues. Germline CDR1 MNHNY, CDR2 SVGAGI (reference sequence). Trimming shortened V by 2 bases and J by 9 bases, and 14 bases separated the two germline ends. The CDR3 region is CASSYDPDSSQYF. CDR3 DNA sequence: TGTGCCAGCAGTTACGATCCGGACTCCTCGCAGTACTTC.

This rearrangement joins TRBV27 to TRBJ2-3, with unresolved D. V was shortened by 6 bases and J by 2 bases, with 9 bases between the two germline ends. The CDR3 sequence is 13 residues long. Germline values: CDR1 MNHEY, CDR2 SMNVEV (reference sequence). This CDR3 is CASSPRATDTQYF. As DNA, the CDR3 is TGTGCCAGCAGCCCACGGGCCACAGATACGCAGTATTTT.

The rearrangement links TRBV5-1 to TRBJ1-2; D gene uncertain. The CDR3 sequence is 15 residues long. Deletions cut 8 bases from V and 6 bases from J, with 23 bases between. Germline CDR1 reads SGHRS; CDR2 reads YFSETQ. This CDR3 is CASSSRGRVYDGYTF. The CDR3 nucleotides read TGCGCCAGTAGCAGTCGGGGTAGGGTTTATGATGGCTACACCTTC.

The V and J genes are TRBV29-1 and TRBJ2-3, with 14 bases aligning to TRBD2. This CDR3 is 16 amino acids long. Germline CDR1 reads SQVTM; CDR2 reads ANQGSEA. With 6 bases clipped from V and 6 bases from J, the junction kept 11 bases outside the gene matches. CDR3 in amino acids: CSVWGLAGVSADTQYF. The CDR3 DNA follows: TGCAGCGTGTGGGGACTAGCGGGAGTGTCAGCCGATACGCAGTATTTT.

V and J are TRBV7-9 and TRBJ2-7, with 7 bases lining up with TRBD2. V dropped 3 bases and J dropped 4; count of bases not matched to a gene: 9. From germline, CDR1 is SEHNR and CDR2 FQNEAQ (reference sequence). CDR3 size: 15 residues. The CDR3 spells CASSLIPAGLYEQYF. The CDR3 DNA sequence: TGTGCCAGCAGCTTGATCCCAGCGGGACTGTACGAGCAGTACTTC.

Note on this clone: Other DNA sequences in this specimen translate into the identical CDR3. The rearrangement uses TRBV18 and TRBJ1-5, with D hard to call. V gave up 2 bases and J gave up 4 bases, with 6 bases separating them. The CDR3 spans 13 residues. The germline V gene has CDR1 KGHSH and CDR2 LQKENI. CDR3: CASSPDRNQPQHF. DNA of the CDR3: TGTGCCAGCTCACCAGATCGTAATCAGCCCCAGCATTTT.

V and J are TRBV2 and TRBJ2-3, with D perhaps assigned TRBD1 or TRBD2 (6 bases each). V gave up 2 bases and J gave up 1 base, with 10 bases separating them. Germline CDR1 SNHLY, CDR2 FYNNEI. The CDR3 loop spans 15 amino acids. CDR3 protein: CASSERGRGTDTQYF. Here the CDR3 DNA reads TGTGCCAGCAGTGAACGGGGGCGGGGCACAGATACGCAGTATTTT.

The chain links TRBV28 to TRBJ1-2, with D perhaps TRBD1 (6 bases). Trimming shortened V by 6 bases and J by 6 bases, and 23 bases separated the two germline ends. Per germline, CDR1 MDHEN and CDR2 SYDVKM. CDR3 length: 16 residues. The CDR3 protein is CASRGTQGYQTDGYTF. In DNA, the CDR3 is TGTGCCAGCAGGGGTACACAGGGATATCAAACCGATGGCTACACCTTC.

The chain has TRBV5-1 and TRBJ2-1, with 9 bases fitting TRBD2. Germline CDR1 SGHRS, CDR2 YFSETQ. The CDR3 has 16 residues. Trimming cost V 3 bases and J 2 bases; bases outside gene matches: 6. CDR3 nucleotide sequence: TGCGCCAGCAGCTCAGGCATAGCGGGAGCCTACAATGAGCAGTTCTTC. Translating gives CASSSGIAGAYNEQFF.

The V and J genes are TRBV5-6 and TRBJ2-7; the D gene is possibly TRBD2 (5 bases). The germline V gene has CDR1 SGHDT and CDR2 YYEEEE. V was pared by 4 bases and J by 3 bases, with 20 bases between. The CDR3 sequence is 16 residues long. CDR3 DNA: TGTGCCAGCAGCCGCCCGGACGGAGCGGCCCTCTACGAGCAGTACTTC. Translating it yields CASSRPDGAALYEQYF.

The rearrangement joins TRBV7-8 to TRBJ2-5, with 7 bases identical to TRBD2. The trim removed 5 bases at V and 2 bases at J, leaving 17 bases unmatched. The CDR3 length is 18 residues. From germline, CDR1 is SGHVS and CDR2 FQNEAQ. CDR3 protein: CASSTRGRETRRQETQYF. CDR3 coding DNA: TGTGCCAGCAGCACTAGAGGGAGGGAAACTCGCCGACAAGAGACCCAGTACTTC.

V is TRBV19 and J is TRBJ2-6, with D possibly TRBD1 on 5 matching bases. CDR3 length equals 15 residues. Trimming removed 5 bases from V and 3 bases from J, with 11 bases in between. Germline V gives CDR1 LNHDA, CDR2 SQIVND (reference sequence). This CDR3 is CASSARVRGANVLTF. CDR3 DNA sequence: TGTGCCAGTAGTGCCAGGGTGCGTGGGGCCAACGTCCTGACTTTC.

The CDR3 DNA reads as TGTGCCAGCAGACGCCCAGGGTCTTGGGGCTATGGCTACACCTTC. This codes for CASRRPGSWGYGYTF. The rearrangement links TRBV28 to TRBJ1-2; maybe TRBD1 (5 bases). CDR1 is MDHEN and CDR2 is SYDVKM in the germline V gene. The CDR3 has 15 amino acids. V was clipped by 6 bases and J by 4 bases, with 18 bases between them.

V and J are TRBV6-5 and TRBJ2-1; D possibly corresponds to TRBD1 (5 bases). Germline values: CDR1 MNHEY, CDR2 SVGAGI. V dropped 6 bases and J dropped 1 base, with 10 bases sitting between them. The CDR3 has 14 residues. The CDR3 loop is CASSTGPSYNEQFF. Here the CDR3 DNA reads TGTGCCAGCAGCACAGGACCGTCCTACAATGAGCAGTTCTTC.

This clone was found a few times. This chain connects TRBV7-2 to TRBJ1-4; possibly TRBD1 for D (5 bases). Trimming stripped 5 bases from V and 8 bases from J, with 12 bases between. Germline loops: CDR1 SGHTA, CDR2 FQGNSA. The CDR3 consists of 13 residues. CDR3 sequence (DNA): TGTGCCAGCAGCCCTCGGGCAGGGGAAAAACTGTTTTTT. This encodes CASSPRAGEKLFF.

The chain couples TRBV19 to TRBJ1-1, with D possibly matching TRBD1 (5 bases). Trimming pared 3 bases from V and 5 bases from J, leaving 13 bases between. Germline CDR1 and CDR2: LNHDA and SQIVND (reference sequence). CDR3 length: 14 amino acids. The CDR3 DNA follows: TGTGCCAGTAGTATCTCGCAGGGAAGGACTGAAGCTTTCTTT. Its translation: CASSISQGRTEAFF.

The V call is TRBV11-1, the J call TRBJ2-1, with D possibly being TRBD1 (7 bases). The germline gives CDR1 SGHAT, CDR2 FQDESV (reference sequence). Trimming cost V 5 bases and J 3 bases, with 14 bases left between them. This CDR3 region has 15 residues. Here the CDR3 DNA reads TGTGCCAGCAGCGTCGGCAGGGGGGACTACAATGAGCAGTTCTTC. Its protein is CASSVGRGDYNEQFF.

This clone has more than one count but fewer than ten. This chain links TRBV2 with TRBJ1-2; possibly TRBD1 for D (5 bases). The germline V gene has CDR1 SNHLY and CDR2 FYNNEI. The V end lost 6 bases, the J end lost 3 bases, and 14 bases lay between the germline ends. The CDR3 is made up of 14 amino acids. Here the CDR3 reads CASRASGAYYGYTF. The CDR3 DNA is TGTGCCAGCAGGGCCTCCGGGGCTTACTATGGCTACACCTTC.

The chain couples TRBV29-1 to TRBJ1-4; D unresolved. CDR1 and CDR2 from the germline V gene are SQVTM and ANQGSEA. The CDR3 is 12 residues long. The V end was cut by 7 bases, the J end by 6 bases, with 12 bases between. Here the CDR3 reads CSAGGVDEKLFF. CDR3 DNA sequence: TGCAGCGCGGGTGGGGTGGATGAAAAACTGTTTTTT.

CDR3 in DNA: TGTGCCAGCAGCTTGTCAGAGGGATGGGCCAATCAGCCCCAGCATTTT. Protein sequence: CASSLSEGWANQPQHF. The chain carries TRBV7-2 and TRBJ1-5; D call uncertain. The CDR3 has 16 amino acids. Looked up from germline, CDR1 is SGHTA and CDR2 is FQGNSA. V lost 3 bases, J lost 3 bases, and 15 bases lay in between. Full variable domain (remainder filled in from reference TRBV7-2 and TRBJ1-5): GAGVSQSPSNKVTEKGKDVELRCDPISGHTALYWYRQSLGQGLEFLIYFQGNSAPDKSGLPSDRFSAERTGGSVSTLTIQRTQQEDSAVYLCASSLSEGWANQPQHFGDGTRLSIL.

The chain joins TRBV19 to TRBJ2-7, with 7 bases aligning to TRBD1. Germline lookup yields CDR1 LNHDA and CDR2 SQIVND (reference sequence). V trimming: 9 bases; J trimming: 7 bases; junction bases outside the gene matches: 15. CDR3 length: 14 amino acids. Here the CDR3 DNA reads TGTGCCAGGAACAGGGGCCCCCCGCTGTTTGAGCAGTACTTC. It yields the protein CARNRGPPLFEQYF.